Presented here are 18 T cell receptor beta chains from one specimen sequenced in a study of T-cell reconstitution after alpha-beta-depleted transplantation in children. Preparation of the TCRbeta library used unique molecular identifiers. One entry per CDR3 protein results from TCRdb running MiXCR on the PCR reads. The sample yields approximately 240,000 distinct CDR3 sequences, roughly a tenth seen once. Here the sequenced sample was PBMCs from the stem cell graft donor, taken from the stem cell graft. These receptors all come from a human donor who donated a stem cell graft to a child with acute lymphoblastic leukemia.

This clonotype was seen at least ten times. The V and J genes are TRBV5-1 and TRBJ1-6, with 9 bases that match TRBD1. Germline values: CDR1 SGHRS, CDR2 YFSETQ. This CDR3 is built from 14 residues. The V segment lost 9 bases and the J segment 4 bases; nucleotides outside the gene matches: 5. CDR3 in amino acids: CATKTGGYNSPLHF. The CDR3 bases are TGCGCCACCAAGACAGGGGGTTATAATTCACCCCTCCACTTT.

Ten or more counts support this clonotype. The chain has TRBV4-1 and TRBJ2-3; D remains unclear. Germline V gene sequence: CDR1 MGHRA, CDR2 YSYEKL. V dropped 1 base and J dropped 2 bases, with 16 bases sitting between them. The CDR3 length is 17 residues. CDR3 nucleotides: TGCGCCAGCAGCCAAGGTCTCGCGGTAGAAATCACAGATACGCAGTATTTT. This gives the protein CASSQGLAVEITDTQYF.

V is TRBV21-1 and J is TRBJ2-5; the listed D gene, TRBD1, was not tested against the DNA. TRBV21-1 is listed as a pseudogene. The CDR3 is 15 amino acids. The CDR3 region is CASTDSAPKQETQYF. The CDR3 bases are TGTGCCAGCACAGATTCGGCCCCGAAACAAGAGACCCAGTACTTC.

This chain uses TRBV20-1 with TRBJ2-1; D is possibly TRBD1 (6 bases). V was trimmed by 5 bases and J by 6 bases, leaving 14 bases between them. Germline loops: CDR1 DFQATT, CDR2 SNEGSKA (reference sequence). This CDR3 comprises 13 residues. The CDR3 region has the DNA TGCAGTGCTCAAAAAACAGGGTCCAATGAGCAGTTCTTC. Translated, it gives CSAQKTGSNEQFF.

This chain joins TRBV6-5 and TRBJ1-6; D gene uncertain. Germline V gives CDR1 MNHEY, CDR2 SVGAGI. Trimming pared 0 bases from V and 7 bases from J, leaving 10 bases between. The length of the CDR3 is 15 residues. The CDR3: CASSYSRRVNSPLHF. CDR3 nucleotide sequence: TGTGCCAGCAGTTACTCGAGGCGGGTGAATTCACCCCTCCACTTT.

This clonotype was picked up many times. The chain uses TRBV10-3 and TRBJ2-5, with unresolved D. The CDR3 extends over 13 amino acids. Germline values: CDR1 ENHRY, CDR2 SYGVKD. V was trimmed by 11 bases and J by 1 base, leaving 14 bases between them. DNA for the CDR3: TGTGCCGCAAAAAGTGGAACCCAAGAGACCCAGTACTTC. Translation gives CAAKSGTQETQYF.

In this sample, this clonotype turned up a few times. The V and J genes are TRBV6-5 and TRBJ1-1; D not resolved. The V end was cut by 0 bases, the J end by 5 bases, with 10 bases between. Germline CDR1 and CDR2: MNHEY and SVGAGI. This CDR3 has 14 residues. The CDR3 is CASSYSERWTEAFF. The CDR3 DNA reads TGTGCCAGCAGTTACTCGGAGAGGTGGACTGAAGCTTTCTTT.

This clonotype was found many times. This sequence joins TRBV5-1 and TRBJ1-5, with D hard to call. This CDR3 has 14 amino acids. In germline, CDR1 is SGHRS, CDR2 YFSETQ. Trimming stripped 4 bases from V and 2 bases from J, with 10 bases between. This CDR3 reads CASSPDGGNQPQHF. CDR3 DNA sequence: TGCGCCAGCAGCCCGGACGGTGGCAATCAGCCCCAGCATTTT.

This clonotype was counted ten times or more. This sequence joins TRBV12-3 or TRBV12-4 and TRBJ1-1; D remains unclear. Trimming pared 5 bases from V and 0 bases from J, leaving 7 bases between. The CDR3 extends over 13 amino acids. The CDR3 DNA sequence: TGTGCCAGCAGTCCCACTTTGAACACTGAAGCTTTCTTT. It codes for CASSPTLNTEAFF.

Ten or more counts support this clonotype. This chain joins TRBV18 and TRBJ2-2; no firm D call. Germline V CDR1 and CDR2: KGHSH, LQKENI. The CDR3 extends over 14 amino acids. V was shortened by 0 bases and J by 3 bases, with 5 bases between the two germline ends. The CDR3 is CASSPPRDTGELFF. The CDR3, as DNA: TGTGCCAGCTCACCACCTCGGGACACCGGGGAGCTGTTTTTT. Complete variable domain (other parts from reference TRBV18 and TRBJ2-2): NAGVMQNPRHLVRRRGQEARLRCSPMKGHSHVYWYRQLPEEGLKFMVYLQKENIIDESGMPKERFSAEFPKEGPSILRIQQVVRGDSAAYFCASSPPRDTGELFFGEGSRLTVL.

This clonotype was detected a few times. The CDR3 DNA reads as TGTGCCAGCAGTCCTTACTTATCCCCTGAAGCTTTCTTT. Translating it yields CASSPYLSPEAFF. The chain has TRBV27 and TRBJ1-1; D gene ambiguous. Germline CDR1 and CDR2: MNHEY and SMNVEV (reference sequence). V lost 5 bases and J lost 6, with 13 bases in between. This CDR3 has 13 residues.

By its share, this clonotype is medium-sized. V gene TRBV18 combines with J gene TRBJ1-5; D not certain. This CDR3 has 15 residues. CDR1 is KGHSH, CDR2 LQKENI, per germline. Deletions cut 3 bases from V and 3 bases from J, with 12 bases between. CDR3 sequence reads: CASSPQEGHNQPQHF. CDR3 in DNA: TGTGCCAGCTCACCCCAAGAGGGTCACAATCAGCCCCAGCATTTT.

This clonotype was picked up a small number of times. The V call is TRBV4-3, the J call TRBJ2-2; 8 positions agree with TRBD2. J was trimmed by 4 bases and V by 0 bases; bases with no gene match: 7. Per germline, CDR1 LGHNA and CDR2 YSLEER. This CDR3 has 17 amino acids. CDR3 coding DNA: TGCGCCAGCAGCCAAGATTCGCGGGGGGCTCGCACCGGGGAGCTGTTTTTT. Residues: CASSQDSRGARTGELFF.

This clonotype appeared a few times. This chain connects TRBV30 to TRBJ1-2; the D is unclear. Trimming removed 0 bases from V and 1 base from J, with 12 bases in between. This CDR3 has 15 amino acids. Germline V gene data show CDR1 as GTSNPN and CDR2 as SVGIG (reference sequence). The CDR3 region is CAWSVAGSRNYGYTF. DNA for the CDR3: TGTGCCTGGAGTGTGGCGGGGAGTCGTAACTATGGCTACACCTTC.

This clonotype has a count of ten or more. The rearrangement joins TRBV12-3 or TRBV12-4 to TRBJ2-1; D remains unclear. Trimming took off 1 base at V and 5 bases at J, with 15 bases between the two ends. The CDR3 extends over 16 amino acids. Here the CDR3 reads CASSLGPGGVHNEQFF. Written as DNA, the CDR3 is TGTGCCAGCAGTTTAGGGCCCGGTGGTGTCCACAATGAGCAGTTCTTC.

This clonotype was found many times. The chain links TRBV12-3 or TRBV12-4 to TRBJ1-1, with 8 nucleotides matching TRBD1. The CDR3 has 14 amino acids. V lost 5 bases, J lost 0 bases, and 2 bases stayed unmatched. As DNA, the CDR3 is TGTGCCAGCAGTCGGACAGGGATGAACACTGAAGCTTTCTTT. This translates into CASSRTGMNTEAFF.

This clonotype has a handful of counts. This chain uses TRBV20-1 with TRBJ1-2; no reliable D call. This CDR3 is built from 12 residues. Germline V CDR1 and CDR2: DFQATT, SNEGSKA (reference sequence). V lost 0 bases and J 8 bases, leaving 10 bases between the germline ends. For the CDR3, the DNA is TGCAGTGCTAGAGACCCTATATCCGGCTACACCTTC. It codes for CSARDPISGYTF.

This chain uses TRBV5-6 with TRBJ2-5, with 8 positions matching TRBD1. V was pared by 0 bases and J by 4 bases, with 5 bases of the junction left unmatched. The CDR3 runs 15 residues. Germline loops: CDR1 SGHDT, CDR2 YYEEEE. CDR3 in DNA: TGTGCCAGCAGCTTGGTCGGCAGGGGGCTAGAGACCCAGTACTTC. It specifies CASSLVGRGLETQYF.